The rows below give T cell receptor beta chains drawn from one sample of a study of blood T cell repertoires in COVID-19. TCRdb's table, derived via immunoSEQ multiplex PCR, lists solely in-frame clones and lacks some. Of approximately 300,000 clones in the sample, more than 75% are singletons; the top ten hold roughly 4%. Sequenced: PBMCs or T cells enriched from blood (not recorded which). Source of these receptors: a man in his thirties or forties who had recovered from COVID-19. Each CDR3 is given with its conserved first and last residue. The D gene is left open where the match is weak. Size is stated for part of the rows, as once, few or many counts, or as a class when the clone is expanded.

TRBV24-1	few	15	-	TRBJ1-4	CATSDFLGGREKLFF	TGTGCCACCAGTGATTTCCTCGGGGGAAGAGAAAAACTGTTTTTT
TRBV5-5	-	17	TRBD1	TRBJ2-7	CASSSLRQGPKWYEQYF	TGTGCCAGCAGCTCCCTTAGACAGGGGCCAAAGTGGTACGAGCAGTACTTC
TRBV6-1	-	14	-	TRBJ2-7	CASSESGRNYEQYF	TGTGCCAGCAGTGAGAGCGGTCGGAACTACGAGCAGTACTTC
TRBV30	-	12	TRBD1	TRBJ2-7	CSLRTGDYEQYF	TGTTCCTTACGGACAGGGGACTACGAGCAGTACTTC
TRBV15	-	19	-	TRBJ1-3	CATSRDQGRRETSGNTIYF	TGTGCCACCAGCAGAGATCAGGGGCGAAGAGAGACCTCTGGAAACACCATATATTTT
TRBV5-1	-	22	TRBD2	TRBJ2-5	CASSPYSSGGAVVVRSQETQYF	TGCGCCAGCAGTCCTTACTCTAGCGGGGGGGCCGTGGTAGTACGTAGTCAAGAGACCCAGTACTTC
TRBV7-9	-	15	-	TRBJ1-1	CASSSVAGLYTEAFF	TGTGCCAGCAGCTCTGTGGCGGGGCTTTACACTGAAGCTTTCTTT
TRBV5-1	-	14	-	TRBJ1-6	CASSLRSDNSPLHF	TGCGCCAGCAGCTTGAGATCAGATAATTCACCCCTCCACTTT
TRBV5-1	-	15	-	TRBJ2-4	CASSGGLLAKNIQYF	TGCGCCAGCAGCGGAGGACTGCTAGCCAAAAACATTCAGTACTTC
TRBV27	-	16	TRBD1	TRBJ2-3	CASSPGQGGFTDTQYF	TGTGCCAGCAGTCCCGGACAGGGAGGATTCACAGATACGCAGTATTTT
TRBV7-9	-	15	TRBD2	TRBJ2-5	CASSMTSGIGETQYF	TGTGCCAGCAGCATGACTAGCGGGATAGGAGAGACCCAGTACTTC
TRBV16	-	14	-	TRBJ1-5	CASSQSGRYQPQHF	TGTGCCAGCAGCCAATCGGGCAGATATCAGCCCCAGCATTTT
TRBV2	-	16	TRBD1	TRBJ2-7	CASSEYADRHSYEQYF	TGTGCCAGCAGTGAATATGCGGACAGGCACTCCTACGAGCAGTACTTC
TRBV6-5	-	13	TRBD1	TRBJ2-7	CASGPRGWTAACF	TGTGCCAGCGGCCCCAGGGGGTGGACAGCTGCGTGCTTC
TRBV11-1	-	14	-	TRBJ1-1	CASSLNAGDAEAFF	TGTGCCAGCAGCTTAAACGCAGGGGACGCTGAAGCTTTCTTT
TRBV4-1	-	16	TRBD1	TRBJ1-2	CASSQAGTGSDYGYTF	TGCGCCAGCAGCCAAGCAGGGACAGGGAGCGACTATGGCTACACCTTC
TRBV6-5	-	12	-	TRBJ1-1	CASRAGNPEAFF	TGTGCCAGCAGGGCAGGGAACCCTGAAGCTTTCTTT
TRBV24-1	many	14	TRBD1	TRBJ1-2	CATSARQGSYGYTF	TGTGCCACCAGTGCCCGACAGGGAAGCTATGGCTACACCTTC
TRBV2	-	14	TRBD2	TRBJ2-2	CASSQRDGTGELFF	TGTGCCAGCAGTCAGCGGGACGGGACCGGGGAGCTGTTTTTT
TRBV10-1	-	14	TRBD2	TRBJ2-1	CASSEASGYNEQFF	TGCGCCAGCAGTGAGGCTAGCGGATACAATGAGCAGTTCTTC
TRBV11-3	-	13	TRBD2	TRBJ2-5	CASSRGGGETQYF	TGTGCCAGCAGCCGCGGGGGGGGAGAGACCCAGTACTTC
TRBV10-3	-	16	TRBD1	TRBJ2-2	CAISEPGGENTGELFF	TGTGCCATCAGTGAGCCAGGGGGCGAGAACACCGGGGAGCTGTTTTTT
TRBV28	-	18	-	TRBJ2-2	CATRGSIGGVKNTGELFF	TGTGCCACCCGAGGCAGTATAGGGGGAGTCAAGAACACCGGGGAGCTGTTTTTT
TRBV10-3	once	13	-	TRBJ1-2	CAISPGETYGYTF	TGTGCCATCAGTCCAGGGGAGACCTATGGCTACACCTTC
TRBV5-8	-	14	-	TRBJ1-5	CASSLEHSNQPQHF	TGTGCCAGCAGCTTGGAGCATAGCAATCAGCCCCAGCATTTT
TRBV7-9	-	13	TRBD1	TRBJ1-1	CASSSGQGTRAFF	TGTGCCAGCAGCTCAGGACAGGGTACGAGAGCTTTCTTT
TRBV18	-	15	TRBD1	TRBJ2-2	CASSPQGGSGGELFF	TGTGCCAGCTCACCGCAAGGGGGCTCCGGCGGGGAGCTGTTTTTT
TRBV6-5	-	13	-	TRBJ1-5	CASRRDTNQPQHF	TGTGCCAGCAGGAGGGACACCAATCAGCCCCAGCATTTT
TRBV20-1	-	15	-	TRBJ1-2	CSASGRAAGWNGYTF	TGCAGTGCTAGTGGAAGGGCGGCGGGGTGGAATGGCTACACCTTC
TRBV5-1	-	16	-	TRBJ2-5	CASRMGAGRGQETQYF	TGCGCCAGCAGAATGGGGGCAGGGCGGGGGCAAGAGACCCAGTACTTC
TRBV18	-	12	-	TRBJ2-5	CASSPLEETQYF	TGTGCCAGCTCACCACTAGAAGAGACCCAGTACTTC
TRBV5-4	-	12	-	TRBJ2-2	CASSSQARELFF	TGTGCCAGCAGCTCACAGGCCAGGGAGCTGTTTTTT
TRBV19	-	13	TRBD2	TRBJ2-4	CASNLAGGNIQYF	TGTGCCAGTAATTTAGCGGGGGGAAACATTCAGTACTTC
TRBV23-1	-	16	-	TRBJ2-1	CASSSLAENFRGEQFF	TGCGCCAGCAGTTCCTTAGCGGAAAACTTTCGCGGGGAGCAGTTCTTC
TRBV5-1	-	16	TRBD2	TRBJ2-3	CASSLTSGGAWDTQYF	TGCGCCAGCAGCTTGACTAGCGGGGGGGCCTGGGATACGCAGTATTTT
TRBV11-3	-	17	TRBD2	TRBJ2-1	CASSLGLAGGSYNEQFF	TGTGCCAGCAGCTTGGGACTAGCGGGAGGTTCCTACAATGAGCAGTTCTTC
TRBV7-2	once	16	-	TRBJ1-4	CASSLGQGLSNEKLFF	TGTGCCAGCAGCTTAGGGCAGGGATTATCTAATGAAAAACTGTTTTTT
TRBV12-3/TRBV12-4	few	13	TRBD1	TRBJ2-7	CASSPDRAYEQYF	TGTGCCAGCAGCCCGGACAGGGCCTACGAGCAGTACTTC
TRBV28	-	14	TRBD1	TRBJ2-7	CASSDRTGGYEQYF	TGTGCCAGCAGCGATCGGACAGGGGGGTACGAGCAGTACTTC
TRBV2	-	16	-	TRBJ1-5	CASSGAGVFLRQPQHF	TGTGCCAGCAGTGGGGCGGGGGTATTTTTACGTCAGCCCCAGCATTTT
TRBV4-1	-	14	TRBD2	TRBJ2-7	CASSPGGRPYEQYF	TGCGCCAGCAGCCCGGGGGGACGGCCCTACGAGCAGTACTTC
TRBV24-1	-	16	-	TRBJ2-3	CATSGSRVLGADTQYF	TGTGCCACCAGTGGCTCCAGGGTATTAGGGGCGGATACGCAGTATTTT
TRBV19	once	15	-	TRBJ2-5	CASSPRSSAKETQYF	TGTGCCAGTAGTCCCCGGTCTAGCGCTAAAGAGACCCAGTACTTC
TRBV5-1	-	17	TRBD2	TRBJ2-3	CASSLLPAGADTDTQYF	TGCGCCAGCAGCCTCCTTCCCGCGGGAGCTGACACAGATACGCAGTATTTT
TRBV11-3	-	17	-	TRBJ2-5	CASSIRLGGPNQETQYF	TGTGCCAGCAGCATCCGCCTTGGCGGGCCCAACCAAGAGACCCAGTACTTC
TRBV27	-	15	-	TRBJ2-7	CASSQRAGASYEQYF	TGTGCCAGCAGCCAACGGGCAGGGGCCTCCTACGAGCAGTACTTC
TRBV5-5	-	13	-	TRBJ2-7	CASSPIPGSEQYF	TGTGCCAGCAGCCCGATCCCAGGGTCCGAGCAGTACTTC
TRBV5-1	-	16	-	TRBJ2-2	CASSPGQMRNTGELFF	TGCGCCAGCAGCCCCGGACAGATGCGTAACACCGGGGAGCTGTTTTTT
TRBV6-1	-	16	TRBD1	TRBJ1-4	CASSEYRGQTNEKLFF	TGTGCCAGCAGTGAATACAGGGGTCAAACTAATGAAAAACTGTTTTTT
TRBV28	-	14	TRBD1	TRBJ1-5	CASKTGNYNQPQHF	TGTGCCAGCAAGACAGGGAATTACAATCAGCCCCAGCATTTT
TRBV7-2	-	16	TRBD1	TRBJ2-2	CASSSRTGMNTGELFF	TGTGCCAGCAGCTCTAGGACAGGGATGAACACCGGGGAGCTGTTTTTT
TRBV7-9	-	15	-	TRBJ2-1	CASSLLSPRANEQFF	TGTGCCAGCAGCTTATTATCCCCCAGGGCCAATGAGCAGTTCTTC
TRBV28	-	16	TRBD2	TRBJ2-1	CASSPPTSGGYNEQFF	TGTGCCAGCAGTCCTCCCACTAGCGGAGGCTACAATGAGCAGTTCTTC
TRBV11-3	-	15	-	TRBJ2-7	CASSLGYGSSYEQYF	TGTGCCAGCAGCTTAGGGTACGGTAGCTCCTACGAGCAGTACTTC
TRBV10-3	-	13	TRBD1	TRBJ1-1	CAISEMGDSEAFF	TGTGCCATCAGTGAAATGGGGGACAGCGAAGCTTTCTTT
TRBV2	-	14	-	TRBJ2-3	CASSESRVTDTQYF	TGTGCCAGCAGTGAATCCAGGGTCACAGATACGCAGTATTTT
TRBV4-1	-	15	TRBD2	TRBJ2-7	CASSQVPGEGGEQYF	TGCGCCAGCAGCCAAGTTCCCGGGGAGGGCGGCGAGCAGTACTTC
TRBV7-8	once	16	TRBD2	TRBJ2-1	CASSRILAGVPWEQFF	TGTGCCAGCAGCCGGATACTAGCGGGAGTCCCCTGGGAGCAGTTCTTC
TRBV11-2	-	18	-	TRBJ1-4	CASSLFPDPLVDGEKLFF	TGTGCCAGCAGCTTATTCCCCGATCCGCTCGTAGATGGTGAAAAACTGTTTTTT
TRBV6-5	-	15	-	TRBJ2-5	CASRPTSGTGAAQYF	TGTGCCAGCAGACCCACCTCGGGGACTGGGGCGGCCCAGTACTTC